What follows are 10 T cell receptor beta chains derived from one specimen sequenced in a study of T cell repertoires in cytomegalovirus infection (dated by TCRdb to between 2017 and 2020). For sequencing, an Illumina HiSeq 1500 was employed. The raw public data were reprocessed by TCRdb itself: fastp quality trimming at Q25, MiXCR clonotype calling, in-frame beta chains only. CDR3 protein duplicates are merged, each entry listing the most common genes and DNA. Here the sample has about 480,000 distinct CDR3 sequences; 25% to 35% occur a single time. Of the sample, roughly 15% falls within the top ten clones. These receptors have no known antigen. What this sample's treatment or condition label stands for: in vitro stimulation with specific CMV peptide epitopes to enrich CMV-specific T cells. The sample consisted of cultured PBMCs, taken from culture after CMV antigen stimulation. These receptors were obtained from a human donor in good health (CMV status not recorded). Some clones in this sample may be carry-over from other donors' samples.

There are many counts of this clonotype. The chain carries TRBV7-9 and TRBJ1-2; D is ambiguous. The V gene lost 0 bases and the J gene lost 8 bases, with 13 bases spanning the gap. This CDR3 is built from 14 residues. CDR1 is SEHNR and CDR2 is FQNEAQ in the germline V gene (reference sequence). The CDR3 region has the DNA TGTGCCAGCAGCTTAGCCCTAACCAGCAGGGGCTACACCTTC. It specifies CASSLALTSRGYTF.

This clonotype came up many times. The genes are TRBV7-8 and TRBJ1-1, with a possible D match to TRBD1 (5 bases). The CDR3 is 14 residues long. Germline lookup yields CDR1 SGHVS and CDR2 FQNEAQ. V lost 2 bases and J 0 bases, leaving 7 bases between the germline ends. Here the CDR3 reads CASSLRGMNTEAFF. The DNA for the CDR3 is TGTGCCAGCAGCTTACGGGGGATGAACACTGAAGCTTTCTTT.

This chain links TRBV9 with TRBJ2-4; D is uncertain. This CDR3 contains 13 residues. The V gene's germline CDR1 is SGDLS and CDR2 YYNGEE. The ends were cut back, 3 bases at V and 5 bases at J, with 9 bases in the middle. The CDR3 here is CASSAPTENIQYF. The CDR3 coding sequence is TGTGCCAGCAGCGCCCCTACCGAAAACATTCAGTACTTC.

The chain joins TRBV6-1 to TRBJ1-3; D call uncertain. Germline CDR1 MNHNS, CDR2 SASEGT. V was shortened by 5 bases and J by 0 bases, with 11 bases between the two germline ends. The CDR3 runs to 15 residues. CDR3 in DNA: TGTGCCAGCAGTTCTAACATAATCTCTGGAAACACCATATATTTT. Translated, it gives CASSSNIISGNTIYF.

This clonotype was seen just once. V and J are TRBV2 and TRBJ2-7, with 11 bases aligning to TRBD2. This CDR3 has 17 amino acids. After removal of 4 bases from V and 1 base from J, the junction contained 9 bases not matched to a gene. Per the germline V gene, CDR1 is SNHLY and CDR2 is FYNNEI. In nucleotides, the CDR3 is TGTGCCAGCAGTGTACCGGCTAGCGGGAGGATGTCCTACGAGCAGTACTTC. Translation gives CASSVPASGRMSYEQYF. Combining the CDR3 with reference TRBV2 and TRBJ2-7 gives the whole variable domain EPEVTQTPSHQVTQMGQEVILRCVPISNHLYFYWYRQILGQKVEFLVSFYNNEISEKSEIFDDQFSVERPDGSNFTLKIRSTKLEDSAMYFCASSVPASGRMSYEQYFGPGTRLTVT.

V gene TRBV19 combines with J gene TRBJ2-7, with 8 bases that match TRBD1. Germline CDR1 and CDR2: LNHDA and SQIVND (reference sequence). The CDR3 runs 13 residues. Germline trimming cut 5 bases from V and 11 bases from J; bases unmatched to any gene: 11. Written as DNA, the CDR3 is TGTGCCAGTAGTCTCCAGACAGGGGAGGCGGAGTACTTC. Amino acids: CASSLQTGEAEYF.

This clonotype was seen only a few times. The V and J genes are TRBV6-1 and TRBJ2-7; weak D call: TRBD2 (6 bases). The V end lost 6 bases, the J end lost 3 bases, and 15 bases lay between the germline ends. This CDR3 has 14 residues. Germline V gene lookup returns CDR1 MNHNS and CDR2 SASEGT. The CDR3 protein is CASRSGAGSYEQYV. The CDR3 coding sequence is TGTGCCAGCAGGTCCGGGGCCGGGAGCTACGAGCAGTACGTC.

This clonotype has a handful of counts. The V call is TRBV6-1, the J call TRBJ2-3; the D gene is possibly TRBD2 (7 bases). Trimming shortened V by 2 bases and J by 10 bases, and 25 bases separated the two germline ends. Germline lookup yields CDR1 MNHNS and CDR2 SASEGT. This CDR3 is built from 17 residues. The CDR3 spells CASSEYGGPVDYWSQYF. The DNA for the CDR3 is TGTGCCAGCAGTGAATACGGGGGGCCAGTCGATTACTGGTCGCAGTATTTT.

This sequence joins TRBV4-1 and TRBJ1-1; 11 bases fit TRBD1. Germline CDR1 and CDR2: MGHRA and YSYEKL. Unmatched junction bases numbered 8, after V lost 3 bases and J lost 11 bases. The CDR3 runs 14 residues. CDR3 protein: CASSQDPGTGGAFF. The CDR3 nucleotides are TGCGCCAGCAGCCAGGATCCCGGGACAGGGGGGGCTTTCTTT.

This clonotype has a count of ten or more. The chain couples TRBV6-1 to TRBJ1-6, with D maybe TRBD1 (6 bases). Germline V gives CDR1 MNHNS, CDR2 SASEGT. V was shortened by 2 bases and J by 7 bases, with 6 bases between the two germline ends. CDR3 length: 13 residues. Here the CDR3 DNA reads TGTGCCAGCAGTGAAACAGGGAATTCACCCCTCCACTTT. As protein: CASSETGNSPLHF.